The present T cell receptor (beta chain) was sequenced within a study of T cell repertoires in cytomegalovirus infection. About this clonotype: Antigen: not known. One end of the junction does not line up with germline, which may come from a read error.

Each CDR3 protein gets one entry after TCRdb re-called the reads with MiXCR. The sample carries about 400,000 distinct CDR3 sequences, roughly 18% recorded once. Whole-study findings and limits: HLA-C-restricted CMV clonotypes gave the most frequent clonotype in two of eight donors.

This CDR3 has 13 amino acids. Germline V gene sequence: CDR1 SGHTA, CDR2 FQGTGA. Sequencing was performed on PBMCs. This clonotype originated in a human donor in good health (CMV status not recorded). Some clones in this sample may be carry-over from other donors' samples. The J gene is TRBJ2-3, the V gene TRBV7-3, with 7 bases that match TRBD1. The DNA of the CDR3 is TGTGCCAGCAGCTTAGACGGGACAGATATGCAGTATTTT. This codes for CASSLDGTDMQYF. The full variable domain, with the rest looked up from reference TRBV7-3 and TRBJ2-3, is GAGVSQTPSNKVTEKGKYVELRCDPISGHTALYWYRQSLGQGPEFLIYFQGTGAADDSGLPNDRFFAVRPEGSVSTLKIQRTERGDSAVYLCASSLDGTDMQYFGPGTRLTVL.